This passage covers 3 T cell receptor beta chains from one sample sequenced in a study of blood T cell repertoires in COVID-19. Libraries were prepared by immunoSEQ multiplex PCR; TCRdb keeps only in-frame clonotypes and omits some of them. The sample holds 340,000 or so clones; roughly 87% are singletons and the top ten take 1%. Sequenced input: peripheral blood. These receptors came from a man in his fifties or sixties with active or convalescent COVID-19.

The chain is built from TRBV9 and TRBJ2-2, with a tentative D call TRBD1 (5 bases). CDR1 is SGDLS, CDR2 YYNGEE, per germline. The CDR3 runs to 16 residues. Deletions cut 1 base from V and 5 bases from J, with 15 bases between. DNA of the CDR3: TGTGCCAGCAGCGTACAGGGTTCGTTTAGAACCGGGGAGCTGTTTTTT. As protein: CASSVQGSFRTGELFF. Full variable domain (missing parts from reference TRBV9 and TRBJ2-2): DSGVTQTPKHLITATGQRVTLRCSPRSGDLSVYWYQQSLDQGLQFLIQYYNGEERAKGNILERFSAQQFPDLHSELNLSSLELGDSALYFCASSVQGSFRTGELFFGEGSRLTVL.

The chain employs TRBV29-1 and TRBJ2-3; D is unresolved. The CDR3 sequence is 14 residues long. Germline-derived CDR1 and CDR2 are SQVTM and ANQGSEA. Trimming took off 5 bases at V and 2 bases at J, with 14 bases between the two ends. The CDR3 is CSVCLVVDTDTQYF. The DNA of the CDR3 is TGCAGCGTTTGTCTAGTTGTCGACACAGATACGCAGTATTTT.

This clone was counted only a few times. The chain recombines TRBV27 with TRBJ2-3; weak D call: TRBD2 (5 bases). V lost 4 bases, J lost 7 bases, and 15 bases lay in between. The CDR3 loop spans 14 amino acids. Germline CDR1 and CDR2: MNHEY and SMNVEV (reference sequence). The CDR3 DNA sequence: TGTGCCAGCAGTTCTTTGGCCCCCGGGAATACGCAGTATTTT. Its protein is CASSSLAPGNTQYF.